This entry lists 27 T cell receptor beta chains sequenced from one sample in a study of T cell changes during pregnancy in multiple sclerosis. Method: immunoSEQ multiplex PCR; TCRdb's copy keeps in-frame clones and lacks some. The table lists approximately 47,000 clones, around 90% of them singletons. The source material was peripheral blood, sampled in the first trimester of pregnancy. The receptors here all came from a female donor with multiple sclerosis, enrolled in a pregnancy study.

In DNA, the CDR3 is TGTGCCAGCAGCCAGGGACTCCCCTTCCGGCCCGAGCAGTACTTC. It translates to CASSQGLPFRPEQYF. The genes are TRBV28 and TRBJ2-7, with TRBD2 as a possible D gene (6 bases). This CDR3 is built from 15 residues. V lost 6 bases and J 6 bases, leaving 21 bases between the germline ends. Germline values: CDR1 MDHEN, CDR2 SYDVKM. Together with reference TRBV28 and TRBJ2-7, the CDR3 gives the full variable domain: DVKVTQSSRYLVKRTGEKVFLECVQDMDHENMFWYRQDPGLGLRLIYFSYDVKMKEKGDIPEGYSVSREKKERFSLILESASTNQTSMYLCASSQGLPFRPEQYFGPGTRLTVT.

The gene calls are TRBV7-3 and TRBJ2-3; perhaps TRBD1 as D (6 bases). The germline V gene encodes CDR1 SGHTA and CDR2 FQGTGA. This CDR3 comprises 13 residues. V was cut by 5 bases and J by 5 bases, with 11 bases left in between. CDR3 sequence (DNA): TGTGCCAGCAGCCAGGGGTATGAAGATACGCAGTATTTT. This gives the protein CASSQGYEDTQYF.

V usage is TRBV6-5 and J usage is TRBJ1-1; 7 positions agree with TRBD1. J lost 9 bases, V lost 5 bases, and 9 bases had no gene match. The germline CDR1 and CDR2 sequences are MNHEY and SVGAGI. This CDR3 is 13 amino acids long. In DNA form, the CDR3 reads TGTGCCAGCAGTAACCCGGGACAGCCAAAAGCTTTCTTT. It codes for CASSNPGQPKAFF.

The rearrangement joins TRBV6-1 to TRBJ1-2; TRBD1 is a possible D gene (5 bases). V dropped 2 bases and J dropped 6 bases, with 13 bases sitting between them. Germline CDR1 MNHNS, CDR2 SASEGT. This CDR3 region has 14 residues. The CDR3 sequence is CASSETWGGDGYTF. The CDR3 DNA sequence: TGTGCCAGCAGTGAAACTTGGGGGGGGGATGGCTACACCTTC.

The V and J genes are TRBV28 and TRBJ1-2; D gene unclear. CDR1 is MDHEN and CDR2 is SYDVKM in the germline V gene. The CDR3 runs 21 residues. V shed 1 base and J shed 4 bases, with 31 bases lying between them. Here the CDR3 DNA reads TGTGCCAGCAGTTTATTAATCGGGATGGGTGAAGCGGGTCGAGGGCTCTATGGCTACACCTTC. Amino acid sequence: CASSLLIGMGEAGRGLYGYTF.

The CDR3 DNA sequence: TGTGCCAGCAGTTGGACAGGGCCGACTCCCTCCTATGGCTACACCTTC. It codes for CASSWTGPTPSYGYTF. The chain combines TRBV2 with TRBJ1-2; 8 bases are a match to TRBD1. The CDR3 extends over 16 amino acids. CDR1 is SNHLY and CDR2 is FYNNEI in the germline V gene. Trimming removed 5 bases from V and 4 bases from J; junction bases left unmatched: 12. Variable domain in full (rest from reference TRBV2 and TRBJ1-2): EPEVTQTPSHQVTQMGQEVILRCVPISNHLYFYWYRQILGQKVEFLVSFYNNEISEKSEIFDDQFSVERPDGSNFTLKIRSTKLEDSAMYFCASSWTGPTPSYGYTFGSGTRLTVV.

The CDR3 protein is CASSVRQYTEAFF. The CDR3 DNA follows: TGTGCCAGCAGTGTTCGACAGTACACTGAAGCTTTCTTT. The chain combines TRBV2 with TRBJ1-1; TRBD1 might be the D (5 bases). Trimming removed 4 bases at V and 3 bases at J, with 9 bases between. CDR3 length equals 13 residues. CDR1 and CDR2 (germline): SNHLY, FYNNEI.

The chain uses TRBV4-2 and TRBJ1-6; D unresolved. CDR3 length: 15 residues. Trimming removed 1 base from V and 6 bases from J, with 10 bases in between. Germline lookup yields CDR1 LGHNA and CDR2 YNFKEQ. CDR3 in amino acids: CASSQAAAANSPLHF. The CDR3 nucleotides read TGTGCCAGCAGCCAAGCTGCAGCGGCTAATTCACCCCTCCACTTT.

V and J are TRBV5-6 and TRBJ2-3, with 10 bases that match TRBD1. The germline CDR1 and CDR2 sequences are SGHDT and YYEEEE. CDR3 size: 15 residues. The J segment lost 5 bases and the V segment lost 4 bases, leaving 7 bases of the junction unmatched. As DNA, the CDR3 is TGTGCCAGCAGCCAGCCGGGACAGGGGAGAGATACGCAGTATTTT. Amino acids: CASSQPGQGRDTQYF.

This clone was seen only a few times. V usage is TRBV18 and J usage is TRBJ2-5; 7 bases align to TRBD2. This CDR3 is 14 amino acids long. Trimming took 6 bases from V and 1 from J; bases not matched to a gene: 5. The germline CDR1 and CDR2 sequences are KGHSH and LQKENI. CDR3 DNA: TGTGCCAGCTCCCCCGGACTAGTCCAAGAGACCCAGTACTTC. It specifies CASSPGLVQETQYF.

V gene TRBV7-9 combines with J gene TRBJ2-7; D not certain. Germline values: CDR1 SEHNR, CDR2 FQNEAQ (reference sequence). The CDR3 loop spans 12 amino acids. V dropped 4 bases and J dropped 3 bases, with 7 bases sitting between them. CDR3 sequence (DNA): TGTGCCAGCAGCTCTTCGGGCTACGAGCAGTACTTC. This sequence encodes CASSSSGYEQYF.

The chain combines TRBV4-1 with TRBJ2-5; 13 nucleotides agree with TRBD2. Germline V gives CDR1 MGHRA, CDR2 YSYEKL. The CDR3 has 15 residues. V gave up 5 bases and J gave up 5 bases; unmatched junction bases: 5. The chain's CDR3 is CASSFGLAGVETQYF. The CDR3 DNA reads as TGCGCCAGCAGCTTTGGACTAGCGGGGGTTGAGACCCAGTACTTC.

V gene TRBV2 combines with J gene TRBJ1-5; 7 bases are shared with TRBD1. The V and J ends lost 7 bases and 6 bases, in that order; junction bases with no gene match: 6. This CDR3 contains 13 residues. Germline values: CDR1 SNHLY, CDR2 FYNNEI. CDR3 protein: CASKGQGGQPQHF. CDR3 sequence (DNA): TGTGCCAGCAAGGGGCAGGGGGGTCAGCCCCAGCATTTT.

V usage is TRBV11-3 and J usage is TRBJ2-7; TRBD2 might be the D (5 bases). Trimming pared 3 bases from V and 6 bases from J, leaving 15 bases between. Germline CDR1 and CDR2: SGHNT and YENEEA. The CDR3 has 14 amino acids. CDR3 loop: CASSFGGSQSEQYF. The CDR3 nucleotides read TGTGCCAGCAGCTTCGGAGGAAGCCAGTCCGAGCAGTACTTC.

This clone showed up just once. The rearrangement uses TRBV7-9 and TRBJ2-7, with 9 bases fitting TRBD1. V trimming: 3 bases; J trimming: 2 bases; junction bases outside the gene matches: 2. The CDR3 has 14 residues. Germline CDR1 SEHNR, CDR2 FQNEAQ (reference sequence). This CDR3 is CASSLTGGAYEQYF. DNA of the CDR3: TGTGCCAGCAGCTTGACAGGGGGGGCCTACGAGCAGTACTTC.

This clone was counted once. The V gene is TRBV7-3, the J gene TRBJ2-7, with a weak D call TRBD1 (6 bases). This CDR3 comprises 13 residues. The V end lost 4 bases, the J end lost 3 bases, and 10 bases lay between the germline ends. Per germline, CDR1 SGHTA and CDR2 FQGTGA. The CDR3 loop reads CASSSGHLYEQYF. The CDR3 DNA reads TGTGCCAGCAGCTCGGGACATCTCTACGAGCAGTACTTC. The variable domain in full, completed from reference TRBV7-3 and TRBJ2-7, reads GAGVSQTPSNKVTEKGKYVELRCDPISGHTALYWYRQSLGQGPEFLIYFQGTGAADDSGLPNDRFFAVRPEGSVSTLKIQRTERGDSAVYLCASSSGHLYEQYFGPGTRLTVT.

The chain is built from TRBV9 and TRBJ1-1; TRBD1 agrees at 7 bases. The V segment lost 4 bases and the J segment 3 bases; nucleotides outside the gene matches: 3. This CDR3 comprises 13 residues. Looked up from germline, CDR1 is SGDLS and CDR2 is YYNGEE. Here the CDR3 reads CASSFTGDTEAFF. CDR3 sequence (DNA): TGTGCCAGCAGCTTCACAGGGGACACTGAAGCTTTCTTT.

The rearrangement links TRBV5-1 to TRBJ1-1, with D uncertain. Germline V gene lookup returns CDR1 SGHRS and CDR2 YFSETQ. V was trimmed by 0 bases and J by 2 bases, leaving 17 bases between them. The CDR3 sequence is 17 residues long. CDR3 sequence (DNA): TGCGCCAGCAGCTTGGGATTCCCGGCAGGTCCTAACACTGAAGCTTTCTTT. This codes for CASSLGFPAGPNTEAFF.

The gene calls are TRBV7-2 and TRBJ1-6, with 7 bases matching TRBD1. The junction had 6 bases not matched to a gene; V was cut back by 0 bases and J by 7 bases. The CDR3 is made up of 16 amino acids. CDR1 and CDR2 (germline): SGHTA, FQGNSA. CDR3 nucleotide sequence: TGTGCCAGCAGCTTAGCGCCCCAGGGGGAGAATTCACCCCTCCACTTT. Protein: CASSLAPQGENSPLHF.

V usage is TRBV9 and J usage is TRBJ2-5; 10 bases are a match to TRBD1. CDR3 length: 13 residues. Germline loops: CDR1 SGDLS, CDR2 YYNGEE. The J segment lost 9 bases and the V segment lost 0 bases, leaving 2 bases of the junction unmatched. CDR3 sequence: CASSVEGQGPQYF. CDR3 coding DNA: TGTGCCAGCAGCGTAGAGGGACAGGGGCCCCAGTACTTC. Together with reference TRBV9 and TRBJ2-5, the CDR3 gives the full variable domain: DSGVTQTPKHLITATGQRVTLRCSPRSGDLSVYWYQQSLDQGLQFLIQYYNGEERAKGNILERFSAQQFPDLHSELNLSSLELGDSALYFCASSVEGQGPQYFGPGTRLLVL.

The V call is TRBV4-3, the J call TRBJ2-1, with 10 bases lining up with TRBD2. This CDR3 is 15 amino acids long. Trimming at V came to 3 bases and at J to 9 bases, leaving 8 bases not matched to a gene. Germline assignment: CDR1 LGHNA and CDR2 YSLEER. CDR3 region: CASSHRSGGAGEQFF. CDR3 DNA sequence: TGCGCCAGCAGCCACCGAAGCGGGGGGGCCGGTGAGCAGTTCTTC.

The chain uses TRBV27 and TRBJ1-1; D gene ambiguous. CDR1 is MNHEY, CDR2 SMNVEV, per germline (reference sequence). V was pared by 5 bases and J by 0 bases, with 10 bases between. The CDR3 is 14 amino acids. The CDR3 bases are TGTGCCAGCAGTCTCCTTGGCCTGAACACTGAAGCTTTCTTT. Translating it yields CASSLLGLNTEAFF.

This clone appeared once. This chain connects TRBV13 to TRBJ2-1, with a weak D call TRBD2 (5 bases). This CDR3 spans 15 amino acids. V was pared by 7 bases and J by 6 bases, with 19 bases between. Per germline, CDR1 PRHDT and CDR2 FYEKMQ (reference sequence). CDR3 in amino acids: CASIRGGSLSNEQFF. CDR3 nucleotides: TGTGCCAGCATCCGAGGAGGATCCCTAAGCAATGAGCAGTTCTTC.

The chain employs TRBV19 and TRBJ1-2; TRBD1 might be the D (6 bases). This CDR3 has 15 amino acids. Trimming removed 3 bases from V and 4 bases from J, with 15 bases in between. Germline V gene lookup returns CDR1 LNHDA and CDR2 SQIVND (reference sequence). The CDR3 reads CASSIPGGLGYGYTF. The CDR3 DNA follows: TGTGCCAGTAGTATCCCCGGGGGGCTCGGCTATGGCTACACCTTC. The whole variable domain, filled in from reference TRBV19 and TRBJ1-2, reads DGGITQSPKYLFRKEGQNVTLSCEQNLNHDAMYWYRQDPGQGLRLIYYSQIVNDFQKGDIAEGYSVSREKKESFPLTVTSAQKNPTAFYLCASSIPGGLGYGYTFGSGTRLTVV.

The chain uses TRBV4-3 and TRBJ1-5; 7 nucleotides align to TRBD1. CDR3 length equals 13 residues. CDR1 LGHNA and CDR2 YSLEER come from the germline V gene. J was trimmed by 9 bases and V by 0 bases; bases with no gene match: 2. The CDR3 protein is CASSQDRGAPQHF. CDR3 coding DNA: TGCGCCAGCAGCCAAGACAGGGGGGCGCCCCAGCATTTT.

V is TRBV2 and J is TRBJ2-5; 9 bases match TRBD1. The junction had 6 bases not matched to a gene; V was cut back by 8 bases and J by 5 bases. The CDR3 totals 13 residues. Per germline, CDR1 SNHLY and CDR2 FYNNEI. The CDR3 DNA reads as TGTGCCAGCTACCGGGACAGGGTTGAGACCCAGTACTTC. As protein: CASYRDRVETQYF.

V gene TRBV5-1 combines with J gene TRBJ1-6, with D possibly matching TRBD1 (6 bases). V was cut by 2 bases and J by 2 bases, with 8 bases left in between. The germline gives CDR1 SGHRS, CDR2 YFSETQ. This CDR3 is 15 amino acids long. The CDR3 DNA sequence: TGCGCCAGCAGCTTCGAGGGGGCCTATAATTCACCCCTCCACTTT. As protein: CASSFEGAYNSPLHF. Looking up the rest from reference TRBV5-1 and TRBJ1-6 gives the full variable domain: KAGVTQTPRYLIKTRGQQVTLSCSPISGHRSVSWYQQTPGQGLQFLFEYFSETQRNKGNFPGRFSGRQFSNSRSEMNVSTLELGDSALYLCASSFEGAYNSPLHFGNGTRLTVT.